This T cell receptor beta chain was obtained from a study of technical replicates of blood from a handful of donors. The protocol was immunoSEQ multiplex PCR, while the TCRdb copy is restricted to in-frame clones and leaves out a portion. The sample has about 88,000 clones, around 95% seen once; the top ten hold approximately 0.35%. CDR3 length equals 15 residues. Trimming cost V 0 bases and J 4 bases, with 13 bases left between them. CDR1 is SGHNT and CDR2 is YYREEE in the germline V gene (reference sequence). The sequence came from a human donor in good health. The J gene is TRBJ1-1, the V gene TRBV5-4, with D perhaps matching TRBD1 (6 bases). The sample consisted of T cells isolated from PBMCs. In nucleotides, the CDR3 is TGTGCCAGCAGCTTGGACCTGAGGGGGGGCACTGAAGCTTTCTTT. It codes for CASSLDLRGGTEAFF.